This TCR beta chain was identified during a study of blood T cell repertoires in COVID-19 (dated by TCRdb to 2018 to 2021). Background on the whole study: Collaborator samples came from the United States, Italy and Spain and covered acute and convalescent phases of COVID-19. The prospective study material was composed of cDNA or gDNA derived from T cells, B-cell-depleted T cells, or PBMCs. The samples were drawn from two sources: the first 160 participants of the ongoing ImmuneRACE study, and some 1,300 subjects contributed by 6 global collaborators. The repertoires were made available in a free public database intended to serve as a resource for research on the immune response to SARS-CoV-2. HLA class I and class II types, where available, came from metadata supplied by the sample provider rather than from assay-based typing. The sample metadata nearly always contained a de-identified subject ID, COVID-19 status, age in years and sex. The dataset comprised deeply sampled blood TCRbeta repertoires from subjects exposed to, actively infected with, or recovered from COVID-19. What the study reported, not specific to this receptor: The quantity of clinical and demographic metadata differed by source and by participant and was supplied without curation.

Collaborating institutions collected whole blood in K2EDTA tubes following their own protocols. For TCRbeta analysis, collaborators shipped samples as frozen whole blood, isolated PBMCs, or DNA extracted from either of those sample types. The CDR3 numbers 15 residues from cysteine through phenylalanine. Kept here is only the CDR3 DNA, which spans 45 bases and is read in frame from base 1. Trimmed from V: 2 bases; trimmed from J: 4 bases; junction bases lacking a gene match: 6. From a lookup of the germline V gene (reference sequence), CDR1 and CDR2 are MNHEY and SMNVEV. In the case of this clone: Its antigen remains undetermined. The input lacks base qualities; no much larger clone sits a single base away.

The immunoSEQ Assay, a bias-controlled multiplex PCR, was used to amplify TCRbeta CDR3 regions from genomic DNA. Concerning the study's data processing: Nucleated cell counts per sample were estimated from amplification of reference gene primers within the assay. To quantify the absolute abundance of each unique TCRbeta CDR3 rearrangement, sequence reads were collapsed and filtered. Productive Simpson clonality was computed per sample as the square root of Simpson's diversity index over productive rearrangements. TCRdb carries this immuneACCESS record with in-frame sequences only. Its versions omit some clonotypes, under half of them owing to an unresolved V gene in the studies checked, with the rest unexplained. Clonal size and the V and J genes are those of that table, whereas D and trimming came from the DNA. For this sample there are around 89,000 clones; about 88% appear just once. Roughly 8.7% of the sample belongs to the ten largest clones.

The source of this sequence is a man aged 50 or older with acute or convalescent COVID-19. In this chain, TRBV27 is recombined with TRBJ1-2; 8 of the junction bases match TRBD1. The specimen was peripheral blood. DNA sequence: TGTGCCAGCAGTTTAGGCCAGGGGGCGCCCTATGGCTACACCTTC. Its product reads: CASSLGQGAPYGYTF.